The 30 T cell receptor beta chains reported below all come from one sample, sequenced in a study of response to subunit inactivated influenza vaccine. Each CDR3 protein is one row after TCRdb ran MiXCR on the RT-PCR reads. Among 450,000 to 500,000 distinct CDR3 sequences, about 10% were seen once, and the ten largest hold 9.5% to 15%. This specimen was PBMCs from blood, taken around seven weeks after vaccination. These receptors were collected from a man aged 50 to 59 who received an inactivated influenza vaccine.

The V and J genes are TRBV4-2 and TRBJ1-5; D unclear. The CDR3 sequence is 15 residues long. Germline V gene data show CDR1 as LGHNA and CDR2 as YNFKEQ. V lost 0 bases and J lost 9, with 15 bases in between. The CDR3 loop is CASSQEAVTAAPQHF. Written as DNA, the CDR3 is TGTGCCAGCAGCCAAGAGGCCGTAACGGCTGCGCCCCAGCATTTT.

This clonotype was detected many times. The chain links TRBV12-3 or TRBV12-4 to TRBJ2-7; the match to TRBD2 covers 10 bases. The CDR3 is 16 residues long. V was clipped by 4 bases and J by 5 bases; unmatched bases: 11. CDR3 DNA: TGTGCCAGCAGTTGGGGCGGGACTAGCGCTATGGACGAGCAGTACTTC. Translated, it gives CASSWGGTSAMDEQYF.

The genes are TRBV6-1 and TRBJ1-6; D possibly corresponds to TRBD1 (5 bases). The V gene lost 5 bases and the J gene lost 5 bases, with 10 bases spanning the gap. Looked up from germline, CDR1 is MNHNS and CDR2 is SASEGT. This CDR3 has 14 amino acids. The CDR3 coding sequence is TGTGCCAGCAGTAGACAGACCAATAATTCACCCCTCCACTTT. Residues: CASSRQTNNSPLHF.

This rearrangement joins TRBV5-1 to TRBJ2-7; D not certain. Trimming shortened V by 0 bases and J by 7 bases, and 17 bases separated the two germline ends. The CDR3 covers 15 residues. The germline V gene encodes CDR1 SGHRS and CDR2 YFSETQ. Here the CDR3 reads CASSLDGATASEQYF. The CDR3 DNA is TGCGCCAGCAGCTTGGATGGCGCCACGGCGTCGGAGCAGTACTTC.

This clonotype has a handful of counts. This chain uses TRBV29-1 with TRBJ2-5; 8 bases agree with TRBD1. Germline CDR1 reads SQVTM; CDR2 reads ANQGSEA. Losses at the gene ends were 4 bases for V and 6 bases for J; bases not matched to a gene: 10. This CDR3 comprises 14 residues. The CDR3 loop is CSVVSSRGRQTQYF. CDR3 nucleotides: TGCAGCGTTGTGTCCAGCAGGGGGCGGCAGACCCAGTACTTC.

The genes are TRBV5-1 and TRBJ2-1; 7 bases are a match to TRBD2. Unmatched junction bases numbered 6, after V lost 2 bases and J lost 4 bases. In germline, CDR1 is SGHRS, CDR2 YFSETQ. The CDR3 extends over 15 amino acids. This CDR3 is CASSFTAGSYNEQFF. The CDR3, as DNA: TGCGCCAGCAGCTTCACAGCGGGGTCGTACAATGAGCAGTTCTTC.

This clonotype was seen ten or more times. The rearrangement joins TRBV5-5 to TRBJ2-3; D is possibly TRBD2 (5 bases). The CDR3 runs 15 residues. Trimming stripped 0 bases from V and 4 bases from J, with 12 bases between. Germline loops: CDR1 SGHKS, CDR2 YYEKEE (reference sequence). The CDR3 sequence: CASSLAPGVADTQYF. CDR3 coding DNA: TGTGCCAGCAGCTTGGCACCCGGGGTGGCAGATACGCAGTATTTT.

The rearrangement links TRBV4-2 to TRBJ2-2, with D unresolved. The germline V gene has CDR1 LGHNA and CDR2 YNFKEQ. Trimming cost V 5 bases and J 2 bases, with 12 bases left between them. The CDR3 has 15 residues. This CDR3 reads CASSAWAGNTGELFF. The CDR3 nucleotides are TGTGCCAGCAGCGCATGGGCCGGTAACACCGGGGAGCTGTTTTTT.

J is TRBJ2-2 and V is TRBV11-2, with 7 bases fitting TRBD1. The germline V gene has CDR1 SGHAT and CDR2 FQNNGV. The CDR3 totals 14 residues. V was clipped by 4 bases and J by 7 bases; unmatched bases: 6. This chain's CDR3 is CASSSLQGHGELFF. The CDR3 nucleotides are TGTGCCAGCAGCTCCCTACAGGGGCACGGGGAGCTGTTTTTT.

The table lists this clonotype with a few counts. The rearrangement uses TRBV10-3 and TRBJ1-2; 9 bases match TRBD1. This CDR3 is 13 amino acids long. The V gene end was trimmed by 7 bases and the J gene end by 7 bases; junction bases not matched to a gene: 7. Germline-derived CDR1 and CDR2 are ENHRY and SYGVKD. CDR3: CAITRDRAIGYTF. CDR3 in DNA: TGTGCCATCACCCGGGACAGGGCCATTGGCTACACCTTC.

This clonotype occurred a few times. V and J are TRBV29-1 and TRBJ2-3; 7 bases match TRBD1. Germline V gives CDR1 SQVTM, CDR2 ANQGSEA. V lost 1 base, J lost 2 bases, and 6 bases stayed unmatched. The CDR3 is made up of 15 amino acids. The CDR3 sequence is CSVEGNRGHTDTQYF. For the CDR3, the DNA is TGCAGCGTTGAAGGAAACAGGGGCCACACAGATACGCAGTATTTT.

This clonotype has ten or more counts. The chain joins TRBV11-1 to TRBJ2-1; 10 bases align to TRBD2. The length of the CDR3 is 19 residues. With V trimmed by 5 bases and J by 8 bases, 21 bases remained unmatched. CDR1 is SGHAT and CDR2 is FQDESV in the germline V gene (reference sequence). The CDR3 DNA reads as TGTGCCAGCAGCCAACCTCGAACCCTGACTAGCGGGTATTTTTATGAGCAGTTCTTC. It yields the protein CASSQPRTLTSGYFYEQFF.

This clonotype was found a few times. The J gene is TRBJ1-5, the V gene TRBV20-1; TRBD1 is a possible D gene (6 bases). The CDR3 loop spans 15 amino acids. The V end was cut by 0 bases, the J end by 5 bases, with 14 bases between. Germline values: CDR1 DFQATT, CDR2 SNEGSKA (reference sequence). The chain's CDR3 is CSARDSRGADQPQHF. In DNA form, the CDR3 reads TGCAGTGCTAGAGACTCTAGGGGGGCGGATCAGCCCCAGCATTTT.

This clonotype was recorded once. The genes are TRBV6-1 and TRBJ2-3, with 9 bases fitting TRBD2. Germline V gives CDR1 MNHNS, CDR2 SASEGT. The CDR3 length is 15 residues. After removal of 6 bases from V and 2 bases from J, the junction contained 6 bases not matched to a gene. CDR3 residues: CASRRLAAHTDTQYF. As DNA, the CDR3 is TGTGCCAGCAGAAGACTAGCGGCCCACACAGATACGCAGTATTTT.

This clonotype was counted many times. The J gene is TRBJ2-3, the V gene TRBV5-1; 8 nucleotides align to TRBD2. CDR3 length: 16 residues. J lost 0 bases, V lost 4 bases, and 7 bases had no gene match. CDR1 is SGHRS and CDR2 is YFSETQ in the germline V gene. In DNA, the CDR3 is TGCGCCAGCAGCCGGGGGGCTAGCGGGAGCACAGATACGCAGTATTTT. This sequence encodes CASSRGASGSTDTQYF.

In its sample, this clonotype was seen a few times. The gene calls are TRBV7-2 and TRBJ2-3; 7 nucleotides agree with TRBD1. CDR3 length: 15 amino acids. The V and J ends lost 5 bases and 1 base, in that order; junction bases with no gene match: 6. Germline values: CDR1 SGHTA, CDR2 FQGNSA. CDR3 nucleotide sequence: TGTGCCAGCAGCGCCAGGGGGTCTGGCACAGATACGCAGTATTTT. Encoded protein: CASSARGSGTDTQYF.

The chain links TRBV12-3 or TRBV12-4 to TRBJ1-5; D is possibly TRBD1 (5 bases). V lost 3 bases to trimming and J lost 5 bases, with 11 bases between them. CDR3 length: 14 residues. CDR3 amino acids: CASSFAGDHQPQHF. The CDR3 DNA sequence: TGTGCCAGCAGTTTTGCGGGGGACCATCAGCCCCAGCATTTT.

The CDR3 DNA follows: TGTGCCATCAGTGACGTTTCGGGACCTCACAATGAGCAGTTCTTC. This encodes CAISDVSGPHNEQFF. The genes are TRBV10-3 and TRBJ2-1; D is tentatively TRBD1 or TRBD2 (5 bases each). Deletions cut 3 bases from V and 5 bases from J, with 14 bases between. The germline V gene encodes CDR1 ENHRY and CDR2 SYGVKD. The CDR3 sequence is 15 residues long.

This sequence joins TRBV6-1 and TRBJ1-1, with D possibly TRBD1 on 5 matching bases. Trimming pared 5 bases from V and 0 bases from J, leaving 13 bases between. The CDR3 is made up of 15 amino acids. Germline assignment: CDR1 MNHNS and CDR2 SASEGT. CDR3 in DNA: TGTGCCAGCAGTCATGGGGTAGGGGTGAACACTGAAGCTTTCTTT. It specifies CASSHGVGVNTEAFF.

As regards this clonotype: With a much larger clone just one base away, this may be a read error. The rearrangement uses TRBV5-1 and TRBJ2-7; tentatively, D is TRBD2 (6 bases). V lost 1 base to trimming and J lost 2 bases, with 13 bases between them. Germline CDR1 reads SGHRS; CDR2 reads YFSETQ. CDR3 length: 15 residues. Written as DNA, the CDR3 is TGCGCCAGCAGCTTGAACAGCGGGCGAACCTACGAGCAGTACTTC. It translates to CASSLNSGRTYEQYF. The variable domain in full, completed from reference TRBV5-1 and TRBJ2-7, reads KAGVTQTPRYLIKTRGQQVTLSCSPISGHRSVSWYQQTPGQGLQFLFEYFSETQRNKGNFPGRFSGRQFSNSRSEMNVSTLELGDSALYLCASSLNSGRTYEQYFGPGTRLTVT.

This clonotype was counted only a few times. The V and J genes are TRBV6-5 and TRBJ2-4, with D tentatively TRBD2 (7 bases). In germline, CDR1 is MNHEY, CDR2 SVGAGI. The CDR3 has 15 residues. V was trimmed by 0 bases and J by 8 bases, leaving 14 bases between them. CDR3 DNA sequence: TGTGCCAGCAGTTACTCGTCAGGGGAGGGGGACATTCAGTACTTC. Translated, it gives CASSYSSGEGDIQYF.

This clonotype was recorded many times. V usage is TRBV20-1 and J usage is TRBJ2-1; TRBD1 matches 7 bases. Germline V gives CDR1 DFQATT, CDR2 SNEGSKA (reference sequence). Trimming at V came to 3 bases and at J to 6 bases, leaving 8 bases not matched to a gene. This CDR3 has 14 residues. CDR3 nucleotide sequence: TGCAGTGCTAGTAGACAGGGTAGGGGCAATGAGCAGTTCTTC. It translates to CSASRQGRGNEQFF.

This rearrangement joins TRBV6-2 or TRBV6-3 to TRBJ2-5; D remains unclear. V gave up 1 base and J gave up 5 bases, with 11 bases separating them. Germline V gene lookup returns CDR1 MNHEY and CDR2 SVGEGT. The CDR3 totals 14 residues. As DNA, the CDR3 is TGTGCCAGCAGTTACTACGGTATGAGGGAGACCCAGTACTTC. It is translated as CASSYYGMRETQYF.

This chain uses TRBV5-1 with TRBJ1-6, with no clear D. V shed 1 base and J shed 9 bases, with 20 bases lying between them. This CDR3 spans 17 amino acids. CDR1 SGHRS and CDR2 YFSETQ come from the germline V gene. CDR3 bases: TGCGCCAGCAGCTTGAGTACCGGTGGTAGAGCGACTTCACCCCTCCACTTT. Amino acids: CASSLSTGGRATSPLHF.

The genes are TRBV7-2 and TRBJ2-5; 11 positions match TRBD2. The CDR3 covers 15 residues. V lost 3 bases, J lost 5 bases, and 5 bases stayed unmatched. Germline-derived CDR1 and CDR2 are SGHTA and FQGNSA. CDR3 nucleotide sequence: TGTGCCAGCAGCTTGCTTGCTAGCGGGAGGGAGACCCAGTACTTC. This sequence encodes CASSLLASGRETQYF. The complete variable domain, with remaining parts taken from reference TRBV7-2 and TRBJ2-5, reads GAGVSQSPSNKVTEKGKDVELRCDPISGHTALYWYRQSLGQGLEFLIYFQGNSAPDKSGLPSDRFSAERTGGSVSTLTIQRTQQEDSAVYLCASSLLASGRETQYFGPGTRLLVL.

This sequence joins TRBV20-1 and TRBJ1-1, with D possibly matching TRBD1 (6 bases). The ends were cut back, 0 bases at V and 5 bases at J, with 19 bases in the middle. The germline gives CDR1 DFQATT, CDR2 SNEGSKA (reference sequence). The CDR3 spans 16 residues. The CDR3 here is CSARDLLQGGDTEAFF. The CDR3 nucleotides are TGCAGTGCTAGAGACCTACTACAGGGAGGGGATACTGAAGCTTTCTTT.

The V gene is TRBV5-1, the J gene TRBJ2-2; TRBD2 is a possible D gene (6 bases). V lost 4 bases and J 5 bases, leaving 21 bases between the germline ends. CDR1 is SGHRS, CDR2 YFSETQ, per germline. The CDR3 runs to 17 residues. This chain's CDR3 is CASSLNRGYLRTGELFF. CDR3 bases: TGCGCCAGCAGCCTCAACCGGGGGTACCTCCGAACCGGGGAGCTGTTTTTT. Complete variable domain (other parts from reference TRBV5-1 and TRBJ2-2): KAGVTQTPRYLIKTRGQQVTLSCSPISGHRSVSWYQQTPGQGLQFLFEYFSETQRNKGNFPGRFSGRQFSNSRSEMNVSTLELGDSALYLCASSLNRGYLRTGELFFGEGSRLTVL.

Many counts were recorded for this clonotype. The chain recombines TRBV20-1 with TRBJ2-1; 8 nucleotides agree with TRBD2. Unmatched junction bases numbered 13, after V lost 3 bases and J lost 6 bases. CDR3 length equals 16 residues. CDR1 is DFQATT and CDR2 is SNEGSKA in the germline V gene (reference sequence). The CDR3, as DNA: TGCAGTGCTAGCCGAGAACTAGCGGTTTTCGTCAATGAGCAGTTCTTC. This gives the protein CSASRELAVFVNEQFF.

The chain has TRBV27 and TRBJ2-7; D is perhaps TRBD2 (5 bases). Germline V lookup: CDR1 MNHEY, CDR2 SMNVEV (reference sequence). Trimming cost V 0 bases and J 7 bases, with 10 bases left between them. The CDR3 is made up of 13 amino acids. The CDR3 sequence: CASSLSPLVEQYF. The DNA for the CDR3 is TGTGCCAGCAGTTTATCCCCACTAGTTGAGCAGTACTTC.

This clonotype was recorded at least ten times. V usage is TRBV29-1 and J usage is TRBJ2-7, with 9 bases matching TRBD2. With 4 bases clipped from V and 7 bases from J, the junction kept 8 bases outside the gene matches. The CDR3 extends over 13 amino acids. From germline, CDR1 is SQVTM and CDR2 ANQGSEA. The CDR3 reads CSVVSQRGEEQYF. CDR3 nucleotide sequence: TGCAGCGTTGTGAGCCAGCGGGGGGAGGAGCAGTACTTC.